The sequence of this T cell receptor beta chain was determined in a study of blood T cell repertoires in COVID-19. Background on the study: Acute and convalescent COVID-19 specimens originated in the United States, Italy and Spain.

The V segment lost 0 bases and the J segment 4 bases; nucleotides outside the gene matches: 5. Germline V gives CDR1 LGHDT, CDR2 YNNKEL (reference sequence). There are 16 residues in the CDR3. Original data processing: Quantification of nucleated cells was approximated via reference gene primer amplification. The table came from immunoSEQ multiplex PCR; TCRdb's copy has only in-frame clones and leaves some out. The V and J calls and clone size are taken from that table; D and trimming were inferred from the DNA. The sample carries a few hundred thousand clones, roughly 87% recorded once. This clone came up once.

The J gene is TRBJ2-1, the V gene TRBV3-1 (or the pseudogene TRBV3-2); 8 nucleotides line up with TRBD2. The receptor comes from a woman between 18 and 30 years old who had recovered from COVID-19. Sequencing was done on a sample of peripheral blood. CDR3 in amino acids: CASSQDSLAVYNEQFF. The CDR3 nucleotides are TGTGCCAGCAGCCAAGATTCACTAGCGGTTTACAATGAGCAGTTCTTC.